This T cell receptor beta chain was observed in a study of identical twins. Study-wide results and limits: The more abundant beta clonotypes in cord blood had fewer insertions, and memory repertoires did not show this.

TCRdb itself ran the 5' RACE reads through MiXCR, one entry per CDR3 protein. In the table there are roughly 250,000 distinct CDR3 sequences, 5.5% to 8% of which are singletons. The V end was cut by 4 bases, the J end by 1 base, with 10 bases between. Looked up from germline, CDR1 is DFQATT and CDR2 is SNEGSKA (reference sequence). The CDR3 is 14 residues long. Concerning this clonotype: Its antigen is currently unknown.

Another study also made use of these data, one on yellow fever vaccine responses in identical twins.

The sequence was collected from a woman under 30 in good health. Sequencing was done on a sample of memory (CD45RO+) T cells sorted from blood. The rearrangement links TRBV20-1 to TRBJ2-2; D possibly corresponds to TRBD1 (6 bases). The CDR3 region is CSATGTLNTGELFF. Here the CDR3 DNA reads TGCAGTGCTACCGGGACATTGAACACCGGGGAGCTGTTTTTT.